This T cell receptor beta chain was captured by sequencing in a study of shared clonotypes between healthy human individuals (TCRdb year 2020). For the study in its entirety: Three men and two women, aged 18 to 49 years, made up the cohort. Each donor's leukapheresis produced roughly between roughly 0.9 and 8.9 billion PBMCs. To increase sequencing depth and limit assay-specific biases, TCR repertoire library preparation and sequencing were carried out by different laboratories using diverse techniques. The study deeply sequenced blood TCR repertoires of several healthy adults to estimate repertoire size and the extent of clonotype sharing between individuals. For each donor, CD4 naive and CD4 memory were each run on three plates, CD8 naive on two plates, and CD8 memory on one plate. General conclusions and limits of the study: Sampling was restricted to blood, and TCR repertoires in tissue are likely to differ from TCR repertoires in blood. Larger estimated clonotype richness was generally found for naive subsets than for memory subsets. When a few donors were compared, the shared fraction of clonotypes was about 5% for naive CD4, more than 3% for naive CD8, 2.3% for memory CD4, and less than 0.5% for memory CD8. Pairwise subsampling led to the expectation that sequencing depth would affect the degree of clonotype sharing among donors. Higher generation probabilities were observed for clonotypes shared by all four sorted-subset donors than for non-shared clonotypes. Incomplete sequencing was indicated by rarefaction of sorted-subset datasets, despite the large sequencing depth. The small number of donors limited the genetic and exposure-history diversity represented.

The donors were healthy, HIV-negative adults who had no recently reported acute infections or vaccinations. Only Caucasian adults living in Nashville, Tennessee, USA were represented among the donors. CD4+ T cells were enriched by magnetic negative selection; naive cells were then positively selected on CD45RA, and the negative fraction formed the memory subset. After blood collection by leukapheresis, PBMCs were isolated using Ficoll-Histopaque density gradient centrifugation and then cryopreserved in the vapor phase of liquid nitrogen. Purity and quantity of every magnetically sorted T cell population were checked by analytical flow cytometry. Genomic DNA was isolated from every sorted fraction and measured by UV absorbance on a Nanodrop 2000c. Worth noting for this clone: The target of this receptor is not known. Nothing much larger sits one base from this clone, and base qualities are not available.

Via the germline V gene, CDR1 is SGHTA and CDR2 FQGTGA. Reading from cysteine to phenylalanine, the CDR3 counts 16 amino acids. Only the CDR3 region is kept as DNA, spanning 48 bases read in frame from base 1. The junction shows trimming of 2 bases on V and 2 bases on J, plus 14 bases between the germline ends. TCR CDR3 regions were amplified from genomic DNA by multiplex PCR using the deep immunoSEQ assay. Extracted genomic DNA from each cell subset was distributed evenly across all wells of several immunoSEQ 96-well plates, and each plate was treated as a replicate. For sorted subsets, about 200 ng genomic DNA, equal to about 30,000 T cell genomes, was loaded into each replicate PCR. Purified libraries were quantified with a Qubit 3.0 fluorometer, sized on a Bioanalyzer 2100, and re-quantified with the KAPA Library Quantification kit. Every immunoSEQ 96-well plate was sequenced on a dedicated single-read 150-cycle Illumina NextSeq 550 flow cell. In the original analysis: Because the immunoSEQ output included only junctional sequences and no quality scores, the filtering could not be the same as the filtering used for full-length reads. To assign V/J genes and CDR3, sequences were annotated against IMGT germline references using PyIR, a Python wrapper for IgBLAST v1.9. Reads were removed for weak V/J assignments (E-value above 1e-6), missing CDR3, stop codons, out-of-frame junctions, or ambiguous translated residues. A V3J clonotype was defined by an identical inferred V gene, J gene, and CDR3 amino acid sequence. Percentage overlap between repertoires was computed as shared unique clonotypes divided by the size of the smaller repertoire. Three approaches were used to assess repertoire richness: RTK rarefaction, the Chao1 estimator, and Recon v2.1 estimates of unobserved clonotypes. OLGA was used to compute generation probabilities for all TCRbeta clonotypes that the gDNA method yielded from a handful of donors. TCRdb carries this immuneACCESS record with in-frame sequences only. Its versions omit some clonotypes, under half of them owing to an unresolved V gene in the studies checked, with the rest unexplained. The DNA was the basis for D and trimming; V, J and clone size are from that table. This sample comprises 2 million to 2.5 million clones, 80% to 95% of them detected only once. The ten largest account for 0.37% of the sample.

The chain is assembled from TRBV7-3 and TRBJ2-3; a weak D assignment points to TRBD2 (6 bases agree). The sequence came from a man between 18 and 35 years old in good health. Some clones in this sample may be carry-over from other donors' samples. Sequenced material: naive CD4+ T cells from PBMCs. Reading the label with the study, this specimen's cell subset or site is: CD45RA+ positively selected. The DNA is TGTGCCAGCAGCTTAGGCCTAGCGCCCAACACAGATACGCAGTATTTT. The encoded protein is CASSLGLAPNTDTQYF. Extended through the reference TRBV7-3 and TRBJ2-3 proteins, this CDR3 yields the full variable domain: GAGVSQTPSNKVTEKGKYVELRCDPISGHTALYWYRQSLGQGPEFLIYFQGTGAADDSGLPNDRFFAVRPEGSVSTLKIQRTERGDSAVYLCASSLGLAPNTDTQYFGPGTRLTVL.